This paragraph covers one T cell receptor (beta chain) sequence. As yet, its antigen is unknown. The table came from immunoSEQ multiplex PCR; TCRdb's copy has only in-frame clones and leaves some out. Of about 960,000 clones listed, around 80% are singletons. V lost 3 bases to trimming and J lost 0 bases, with 9 bases between them. Germline CDR1 and CDR2: KGHSH and LQKENI. This CDR3 region has 15 residues. This specimen belongs to a study of shared clonotypes between healthy human individuals. As for the study in general: Three plates each covered CD4 naive and memory; CD8 naive two, CD8 memory one.

Study observations and caveats: Among donors, sharing of clonotypes was expected to be affected by sequencing depth. Sampling involved blood alone; tissue repertoires likely differ. With a few donors compared, around 4.7% of naive CD4 clonotypes were shared.

The TCR sequence derives from a man aged 18 to 29 in good health. The V gene is TRBV18, the J gene TRBJ1-5, with D maybe TRBD1 (5 bases). The sample was memory CD4+ T cells sorted from blood. Specified subset: CD45RA-negative fraction. Written as DNA, the CDR3 is TGTGCCAGCTCACCGACAGCTTATAGCAATCAGCCCCAGCATTTT. Translation gives CASSPTAYSNQPQHF.